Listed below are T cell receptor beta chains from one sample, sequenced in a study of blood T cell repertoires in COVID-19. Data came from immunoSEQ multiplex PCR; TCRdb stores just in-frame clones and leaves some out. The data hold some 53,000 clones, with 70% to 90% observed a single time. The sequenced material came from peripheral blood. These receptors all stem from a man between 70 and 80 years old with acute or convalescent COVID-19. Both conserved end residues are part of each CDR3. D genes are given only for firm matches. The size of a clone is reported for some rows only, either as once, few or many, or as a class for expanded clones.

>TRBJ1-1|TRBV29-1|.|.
TGCAGCGGCCTCAACATTAGGGGTAACACTGAAGCTTTCTTT
CSGLNIRGNTEAFF
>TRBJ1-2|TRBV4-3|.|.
TGCGCCAGCAGCCAGACGACGGGCTATGGCTACACCTTC
CASSQTTGYGYTF
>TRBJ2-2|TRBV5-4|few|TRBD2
TGTGCCAGCAGCTTGGTACTAGCGGTGAACACCGGGGAGCTGTTTTTT
CASSLVLAVNTGELFF
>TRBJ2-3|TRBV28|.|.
TGTGCCAGCAGGCAGGGGGGCCTCATATCTAGCACAGATACGCAGTATTTT
CASRQGGLISSTDTQYF
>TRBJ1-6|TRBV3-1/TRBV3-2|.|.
TGTGCCAGCAGCCAAGAAGGCTCAGGGGCGGTCTTT
CASSQEGSGAVF
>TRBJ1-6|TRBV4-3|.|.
TGCGCCAGCACCTCGGAGAGGGTTGATAATTCACCCCTCCACTTT
CASTSERVDNSPLHF
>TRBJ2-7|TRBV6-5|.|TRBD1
TGTGCCAGCGGGGACAGGGGGAAAAACGAGCAGTACTTC
CASGDRGKNEQYF
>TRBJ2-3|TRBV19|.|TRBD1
TGTGCCACCAGGGACAGGGGGCTGACAGATACGCAGTATTTT
CATRDRGLTDTQYF
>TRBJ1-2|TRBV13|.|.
TGTGCCAGCAGCCAAGCAGGGGAGTTAGGCTATGGCTACACCTTC
CASSQAGELGYGYTF
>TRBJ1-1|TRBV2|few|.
TGTGCCAGCAGTGAGATGGGCTACACTGAAGCTTTCTTT
CASSEMGYTEAFF
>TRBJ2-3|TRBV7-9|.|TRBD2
TGTGCCAGCAGCCCCTTAGCGGGAACTAGCACAGATACGCAGTATTTT
CASSPLAGTSTDTQYF
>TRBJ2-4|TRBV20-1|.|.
TGCAGTGGAAGACAGGAGGACATTCAGTACTTC
CSGRQEDIQYF
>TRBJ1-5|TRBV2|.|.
TGTGCCAGCAGTGACAGAAATAGCAATCAGCCCCAGCATTTT
CASSDRNSNQPQHF
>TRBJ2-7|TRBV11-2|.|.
TGTGCCAGCAGCCCCTTCTCCGAGCAGTACTTC
CASSPFSEQYF
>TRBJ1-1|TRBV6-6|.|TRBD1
TGTGCCAGCAGTTACCCTGGGACAGGGAACACTGAAGCTTTCTTT
CASSYPGTGNTEAFF
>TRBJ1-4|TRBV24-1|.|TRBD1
TGTGCCACCAGTGACCCCGGGACAGGGGGCCAAAAACTGTTTTTT
CATSDPGTGGQKLFF
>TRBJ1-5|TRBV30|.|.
TGTGCCTGGAGAAGTCAGTACGCCAATCAGCCCCAGCATTTT
CAWRSQYANQPQHF
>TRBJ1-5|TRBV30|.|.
TGTGCCTGGAGTAAACAGGGATACCAGCCCCAGCATTTT
CAWSKQGYQPQHF
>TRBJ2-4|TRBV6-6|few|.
TGTGCCAGCAGTCGCGAAGGAGGTTATCCCTCGAGAGCCAAAAACATTCAGTACTTC
CASSREGGYPSRAKNIQYF
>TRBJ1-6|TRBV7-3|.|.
TGTGCCAGCAGCCTGTCCTACCGCCTCAATTCACCCCTCCACTTT
CASSLSYRLNSPLHF
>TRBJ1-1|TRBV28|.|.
TGTGCCAGCAGTCCGCGGACAGCGAAGATGAACACTGAAGCTTTCTTT
CASSPRTAKMNTEAFF
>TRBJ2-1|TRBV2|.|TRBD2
TGTGCCAGCAGTGAATTTAGCCTAGCGGGAGAGGATGAGCAGTTCTTC
CASSEFSLAGEDEQFF
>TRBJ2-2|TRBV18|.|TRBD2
TGTGCCAGCTCACCACAGCAGCTAGCGGGAGATACCGGGGAGCTGTTTTTT
CASSPQQLAGDTGELFF
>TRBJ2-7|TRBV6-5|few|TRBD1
TGTGCCAGCAGTTACTCCATCGGGACAGCCTTCGGCGAGCAGTACTTC
CASSYSIGTAFGEQYF
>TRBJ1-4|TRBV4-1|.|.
TGCGCCAGCAGCCAAGATAGGAGGCTGTTTTTT
CASSQDRRLFF
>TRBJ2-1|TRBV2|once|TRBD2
TGTGCCAGCATCCGACTAGCGCTAAGCTCCTACAATGAGCAGTTCTTC
CASIRLALSSYNEQFF
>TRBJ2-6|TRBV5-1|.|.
TGCGCCAGCAGCCCCGGACAGACTGGGGCCAACGTCCTGACTTTC
CASSPGQTGANVLTF
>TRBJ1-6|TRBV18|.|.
TGTGCCAGCTCACCAACGTCCCAGTATAATTCACCCCTCCACTTT
CASSPTSQYNSPLHF
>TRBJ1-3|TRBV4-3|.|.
TGCGCCAGCAGCCAAGATTATACCGGACAGCGTTCCTCTGGAAACACCATATATTTT
CASSQDYTGQRSSGNTIYF
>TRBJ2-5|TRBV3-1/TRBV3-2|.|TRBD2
TGTGCCAGCAGCCCGGGGACTAGCGAAGAGACCCAGTACTTC
CASSPGTSEETQYF
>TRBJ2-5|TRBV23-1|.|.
TGCGCCAGCAGTCAATCGGCCGAGACCCAGTACTTC
CASSQSAETQYF
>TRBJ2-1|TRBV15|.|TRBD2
TGTGCCACCAGCAGAGGCGGGAGGGGTAGGTACAATGAGCAGTTCTTC
CATSRGGRGRYNEQFF
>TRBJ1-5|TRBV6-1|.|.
TGTGCCAGCAGTGACTTTTCGGGGAAGGGCAATCAGCCCCAGCATTTT
CASSDFSGKGNQPQHF